This TCR beta chain was recorded in a study of blood T cells in healthy people across ages. A sample-barcoded 5' primer and a J-beta primer mix were used in a second PCR of roughly 7 to 11 cycles. TCRdb re-called the 5' RACE reads through MiXCR, storing one row per CDR3 protein. The sample lists 1.5 million to 2 million distinct CDR3 sequences, around 48% occurring once. This CDR3 spans 17 amino acids. V was trimmed by 3 bases and J by 13 bases, leaving 28 bases between them. What was sequenced was blood. V gene TRBV12-3 or TRBV12-4 combines with J gene TRBJ2-1; weak D call: TRBD1 (7 bases). This clonotype was sampled from a woman in her 40s in good health. For the CDR3, the DNA is TGTGCCAGCAGTTTTTTTGCAGGGGGGTCACAAAGTGAGACCCAGTTCTTC. Its protein is CASSFFAGGSQSETQFF.